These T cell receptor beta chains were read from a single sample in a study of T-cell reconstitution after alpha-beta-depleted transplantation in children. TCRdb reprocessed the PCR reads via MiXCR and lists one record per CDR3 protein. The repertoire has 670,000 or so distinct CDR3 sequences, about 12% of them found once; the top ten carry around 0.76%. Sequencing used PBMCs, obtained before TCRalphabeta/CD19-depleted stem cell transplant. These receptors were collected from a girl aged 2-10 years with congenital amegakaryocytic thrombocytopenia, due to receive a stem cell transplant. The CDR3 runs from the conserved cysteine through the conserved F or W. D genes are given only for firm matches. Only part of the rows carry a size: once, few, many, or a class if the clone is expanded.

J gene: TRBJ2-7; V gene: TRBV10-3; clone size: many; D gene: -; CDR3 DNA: TGTGCCATCAGTGGTTATGTGGAGCCCGAGCAGTACTTC; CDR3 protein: CAISGYVEPEQYF
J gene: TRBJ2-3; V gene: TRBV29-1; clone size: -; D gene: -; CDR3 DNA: TGCAGCGTTTTTAGCACAGATACGCAGTATTTT; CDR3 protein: CSVFSTDTQYF
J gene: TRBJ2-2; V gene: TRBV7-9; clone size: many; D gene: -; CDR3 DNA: TGTGCCAGCAGAAAGAGACAGGGGAGGGGGAACACCGGGGAGCTGTTTTTT; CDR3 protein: CASRKRQGRGNTGELFF
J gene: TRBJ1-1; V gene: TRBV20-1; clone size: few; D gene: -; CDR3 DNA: TGCAGTGCTAGAAGGGGGGGCCGCACTGAAGCTTTCTTT; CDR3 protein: CSARRGGRTEAFF
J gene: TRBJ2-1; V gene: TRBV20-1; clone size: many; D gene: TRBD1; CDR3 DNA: TGCAGTGCCTCGACCGGGACAGGGTCTGATGAGCAGTTCTTC; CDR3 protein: CSASTGTGSDEQFF
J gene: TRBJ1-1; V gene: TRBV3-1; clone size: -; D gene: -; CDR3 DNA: TGTGCCAGCAGCCACAACGGGGAGACTGAAGCTTTCTTT; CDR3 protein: CASSHNGETEAFF
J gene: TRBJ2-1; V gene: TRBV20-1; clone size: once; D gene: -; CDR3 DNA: TGCAGTGCTAGAGGGGCTGAAGGGAATGAGCAGTTCTTC; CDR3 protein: CSARGAEGNEQFF
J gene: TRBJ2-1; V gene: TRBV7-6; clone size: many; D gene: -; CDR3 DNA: TGTGCCAGCAGCTTAATACCTGACTACAATGAGCAGTTCTTC; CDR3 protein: CASSLIPDYNEQFF
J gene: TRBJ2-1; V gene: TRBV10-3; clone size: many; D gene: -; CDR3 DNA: TGTGCCATCAGTTCCGCCTCCGATACCGAGCAGTTCTTC; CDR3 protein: CAISSASDTEQFF
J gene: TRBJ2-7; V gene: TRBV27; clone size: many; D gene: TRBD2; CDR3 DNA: TGTGCCAGCAGTCGACTAGCGGGAGGAAACGAGCAGTACTTC; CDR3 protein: CASSRLAGGNEQYF
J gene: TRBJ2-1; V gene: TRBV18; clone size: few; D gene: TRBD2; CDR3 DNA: TGTGCCAGCGCCGGGACTAGCGCGAGCTCCTACAATGAGCAGTTCTTC; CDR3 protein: CASAGTSASSYNEQFF
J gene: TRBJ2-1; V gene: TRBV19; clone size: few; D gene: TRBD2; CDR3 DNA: TGTGCCAGTAGTATAGTTGGGGGACTAGCGGGATACAATGAGCAGTTCTTC; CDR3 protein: CASSIVGGLAGYNEQFF
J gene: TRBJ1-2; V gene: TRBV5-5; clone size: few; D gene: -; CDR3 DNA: TGTGCCAGCAGCTTCACTGGAGCTAACTATGGCTACACCTTC; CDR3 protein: CASSFTGANYGYTF
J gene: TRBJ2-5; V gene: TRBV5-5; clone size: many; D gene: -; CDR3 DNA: TGTGCCAGCAGTGTGGAGGGTGAGACCCAGTACTTC; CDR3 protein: CASSVEGETQYF
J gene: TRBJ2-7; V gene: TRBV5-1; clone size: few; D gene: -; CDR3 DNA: TGCGCCAGCAGAGAGGCCCTTGGGACCTACGAGCAGTACTTC; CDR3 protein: CASREALGTYEQYF
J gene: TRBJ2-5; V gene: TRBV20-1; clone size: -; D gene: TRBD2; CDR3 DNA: TGCAGTGCTACCATAGCGGGGCAAGAGACCCAGTACTTC; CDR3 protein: CSATIAGQETQYF
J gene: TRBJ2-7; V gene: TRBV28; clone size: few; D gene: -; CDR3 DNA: TGTGCCAGCAGGGACAGTCCCTACGAGCAGTACTTC; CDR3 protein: CASRDSPYEQYF
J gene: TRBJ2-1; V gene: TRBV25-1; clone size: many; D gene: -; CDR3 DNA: TGTGCCAGCAGTGAATTCGGCGGAGCATCCTACAATGAGCAGTTCTTC; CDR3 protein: CASSEFGGASYNEQFF
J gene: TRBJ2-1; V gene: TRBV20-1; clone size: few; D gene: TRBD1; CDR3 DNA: TGCAGTGCTAGGAGGACAGGGGCCGCCAATGAGCAGTTCTTC; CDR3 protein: CSARRTGAANEQFF
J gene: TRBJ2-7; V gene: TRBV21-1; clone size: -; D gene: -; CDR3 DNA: TGTGCCAGCAGCACAACTAGCGGGAGGGCCTACGAGCAGTACTTC; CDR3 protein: CASSTTSGRAYEQYF
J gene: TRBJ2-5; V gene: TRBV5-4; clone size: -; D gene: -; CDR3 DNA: TGTGCCAGCAGCTTGACGGCAGAAGAGACCCAGTACTTC; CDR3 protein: CASSLTAEETQYF
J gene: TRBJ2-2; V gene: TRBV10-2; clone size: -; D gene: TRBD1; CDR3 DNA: TGCGCCAGCATCGACAGGGCCACCGGGGAGCTGTTTTTT; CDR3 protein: CASIDRATGELFF
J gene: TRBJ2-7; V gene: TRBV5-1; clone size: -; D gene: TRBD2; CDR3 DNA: TGCGCCAGCAGCTTGGTCGGGACTACTTCATACGAGCAGTACTTC; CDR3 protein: CASSLVGTTSYEQYF
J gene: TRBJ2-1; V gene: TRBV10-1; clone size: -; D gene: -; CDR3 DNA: TGCGCCAGCAGTGAGTCTCCGGCTTCCGATGAGCAGTTCTTC; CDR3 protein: CASSESPASDEQFF
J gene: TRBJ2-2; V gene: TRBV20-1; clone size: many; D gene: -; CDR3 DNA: TGCAGTGCTAGGGTTGGGGCCGGGGAGCTGTTTTTT; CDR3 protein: CSARVGAGELFF
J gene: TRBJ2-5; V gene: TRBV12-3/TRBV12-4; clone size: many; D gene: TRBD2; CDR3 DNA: TGTGCCAGCGGTGAAGCGGGGAATCAAGAGACCCAGTACTTC; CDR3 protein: CASGEAGNQETQYF
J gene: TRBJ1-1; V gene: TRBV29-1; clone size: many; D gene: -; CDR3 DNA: TGCAGCGTTTGCCCGGGGGCGGCCACTGAAGCTTTCTTT; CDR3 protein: CSVCPGAATEAFF
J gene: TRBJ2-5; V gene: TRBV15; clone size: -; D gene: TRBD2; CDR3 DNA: TGTGCCACCAGCGATCCGGGACTAGTCGGAAAAAAAGAGACCCAGTACTTC; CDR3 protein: CATSDPGLVGKKETQYF
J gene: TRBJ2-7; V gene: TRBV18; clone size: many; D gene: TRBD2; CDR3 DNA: TGTGCCAGCTCACCTACGGGGGGAAAGTACGAGCAGTACTTC; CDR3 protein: CASSPTGGKYEQYF
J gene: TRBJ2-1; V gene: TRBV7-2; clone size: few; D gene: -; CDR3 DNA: TGTGCCAGCAGCCTCGGACAGCAAAACAATGAGCAGTTCTTC; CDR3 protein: CASSLGQQNNEQFF
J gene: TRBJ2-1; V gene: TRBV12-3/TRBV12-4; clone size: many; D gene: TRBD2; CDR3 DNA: TGTGCCAGCAGGGGGACTATCGGCGAGCAGTTCTTC; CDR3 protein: CASRGTIGEQFF